This is a list of T cell receptor beta chains from one sample in a study of technical replicates of blood from a handful of donors. Method: immunoSEQ multiplex PCR; TCRdb's copy keeps in-frame clones and lacks some. The top ten hold approximately 4.8% of the sample, which has tens of thousands of clones, over 85% seen once. The sequenced sample consisted of PBMCs. Receptor source: a human donor in good health. Some clones in this sample may be carry-over from other donors' samples. Each CDR3 is given with its conserved first and last residue. D genes are given only for firm matches. Size values are once, few and many counts, or a class for expanded clones, and some rows have none.

d_gene,abundance,j_gene,v_gene,CDR3nt,CDR3aa
NA,NA,TRBJ2-1,TRBV19,TGTGCCAGTAGTATGGGGGGCAATGAGCAGTTCTTC,CASSMGGNEQFF
TRBD2,NA,TRBJ2-2,TRBV7-6,TGTGCCAGCAGCTCCGCCGCGAAGGGACTAGCGGGAGGACGCACCGGGGAGCTGTTTTTT,CASSSAAKGLAGGRTGELFF
TRBD1,few,TRBJ1-5,TRBV5-6,TGTGCCAGCAGCTTGGGACAGGGCCATCAGCCCCAGCATTTT,CASSLGQGHQPQHF
TRBD2,NA,TRBJ2-5,TRBV7-2,TGTGCCAGCAGCCCGGCCAGCGGGAGTCGGGAGACCCAGTACTTC,CASSPASGSRETQYF
TRBD2,NA,TRBJ2-7,TRBV7-2,TGTGCCAGCAGTACGACTAGCGGGGGGTACGAGCAGTACTTC,CASSTTSGGYEQYF
TRBD2,NA,TRBJ2-1,TRBV11-2,TGTGCCAGCAGCTTAGTTGGCGGGAGGGACTACAATGAGCAGTTCTTC,CASSLVGGRDYNEQFF
NA,NA,TRBJ2-3,TRBV19,TGTGCCAGTAGTTCCAGGACCGCGGTTAGGGGGAATGGAGATACGCAGTATTTT,CASSSRTAVRGNGDTQYF
NA,NA,TRBJ2-7,TRBV5-1,TGCGCCAGCAGCTTGAGTGTGTGGCGGGACTCCTACGAGCAGTACTTC,CASSLSVWRDSYEQYF
NA,few,TRBJ2-7,TRBV5-6,TGTGCCAGCAGCCCAGGAGGTCGCTACGAGCAGTACTTC,CASSPGGRYEQYF
TRBD1,NA,TRBJ1-2,TRBV10-1,TGCGCCAGCAAGGTTGAAAGGGGGCGCTTCCCCAACTATGGCTACACCTTC,CASKVERGRFPNYGYTF
NA,NA,TRBJ1-1,TRBV2,TGCGGGGAGTCCATGAACACTGAAGCTTTCTTT,CGESMNTEAFF
NA,NA,TRBJ1-5,TRBV7-2,TGTGCCAGCAGCACTGGGGGGGGAAGCAATCAGCCCCAGCATTTT,CASSTGGGSNQPQHF
TRBD2,few,TRBJ2-1,TRBV5-6,TGTGCCAGCAGCCAAGGGACTAGTCGGAATGAGCAGTTCTTC,CASSQGTSRNEQFF
TRBD1,NA,TRBJ2-7,TRBV18,TGTGCCAGCTCACCAGACAGGGGCGGGTTTGGGGAGCAGTACTTC,CASSPDRGGFGEQYF
TRBD1,NA,TRBJ2-2,TRBV25-1,TGTGCCAGCAGTGAATTTACCTACAGGGGGCGAACCGGGGAGCTGTTTTTT,CASSEFTYRGRTGELFF
TRBD2,NA,TRBJ2-7,TRBV10-3,TGTGCCATCAGTGAGTCGGTTTCAGCTCTAGCTGCGGGGGGCCTTACCTACGAGCAGTACTTC,CAISESVSALAAGGLTYEQYF
NA,once,TRBJ1-2,TRBV18,TGTGCCAGCTCACCCGGCACAGGGCAGTATGGCTACACCTTC,CASSPGTGQYGYTF
TRBD2,NA,TRBJ2-5,TRBV4-3,TGCGCCAGCAGCCAAGATGATCGGGGGGGCCAAGAGACCCAGTACTTC,CASSQDDRGGQETQYF
TRBD2,NA,TRBJ2-1,TRBV6-1,TGTGCCAGCAGTGAAGTGGGACTAGGATTTCTCGATGAGCAGTTCTTC,CASSEVGLGFLDEQFF
TRBD1,NA,TRBJ2-7,TRBV5-5,TGTGCCAGCAGCCCCGGACAGGGGTACGCCTACGAGCAGTACTTC,CASSPGQGYAYEQYF
TRBD1,NA,TRBJ2-2,TRBV30,TGTGCCTGGGCCCCGACCAGGGGGCTCATGGGGGAGCTGTTTTTT,CAWAPTRGLMGELFF
TRBD1,few,TRBJ1-1,TRBV7-3,TGTGCCAGCAGCCCGCAGGGACAGGGTGACACTGAAGCTTTCTTT,CASSPQGQGDTEAFF
TRBD1,NA,TRBJ1-1,TRBV27,TGTGCCAGCAGCCGTCAGGGGGCCGCTGAAGCTTTCTTT,CASSRQGAAEAFF
NA,NA,TRBJ1-4,TRBV13,TGTGCCAGCAGCTTACAGGGGCTTATAAGGAATGAAAAACTGTTTTTT,CASSLQGLIRNEKLFF
TRBD1,NA,TRBJ1-2,TRBV2,TGTGCCAGCAGCGCAGGGGGCGCTTCTGATGGCTACACCTTC,CASSAGGASDGYTF
NA,few,TRBJ2-7,TRBV4-3,TGCGCCAGCAGCCAAGACTACGGGTACGAGCAGTACTTC,CASSQDYGYEQYF
NA,NA,TRBJ2-7,TRBV11-2,TGTGCCAGCAGCCCCACGGTGGGGCCCGAGCAGTACTTC,CASSPTVGPEQYF
TRBD1,NA,TRBJ2-7,TRBV12-5,TGTGCTAGTGGTTTGGGGACAGGAGTATACGAGCAGTACTTC,CASGLGTGVYEQYF
NA,NA,TRBJ2-5,TRBV30,TGTGCCTGGAGCCCCGGGGGACGGGGGACCCAGTACTTC,CAWSPGGRGTQYF
TRBD1,NA,TRBJ2-4,TRBV29-1,TGCAGCGTTGGAGGACAGGCCAGCACCTCTAACATTCAGTACTTC,CSVGGQASTSNIQYF
TRBD2,NA,TRBJ2-7,TRBV4-3,TGCGCCAGCAGCCAAGAGCCTAGCGGGCTCGAGCAGTACTTC,CASSQEPSGLEQYF
TRBD1,once,TRBJ1-2,TRBV5-4,TGTGCCAGCAGCTCGAAACAGGGGAGCGGAGAAGGCTACACCTTC,CASSSKQGSGEGYTF
TRBD1,NA,TRBJ2-1,TRBV7-6,TGTGCCAGCAGTTTACAGGGGTTCGGACACAATGAGCAGTTCTTC,CASSLQGFGHNEQFF
NA,NA,TRBJ2-1,TRBV5-5,TGTGCCAGCATGTGGAGGTCTAACAATGAGCAGTTCTTC,CASMWRSNNEQFF
TRBD1,NA,TRBJ1-3,TRBV10-1,TGCGCCAGCACCTTGGACAGGGGGTGGGGAAACACCATATATTTT,CASTLDRGWGNTIYF
TRBD1,NA,TRBJ2-7,TRBV30,TGTGCCTGGGGAGGACAGGGAGTCTACGAGCAGTACTTC,CAWGGQGVYEQYF
TRBD2,NA,TRBJ2-2,TRBV5-1,TGCGCCAGCAGCTTGGCCGCGACTAGCGGGATGAGGACCGGGGAGCTGTTTTTT,CASSLAATSGMRTGELFF
TRBD1,NA,TRBJ1-6,TRBV7-2,TGTGCCAGCAGCGCAGGGGGCGCGTCCTATAATTCACCCCTCCACTTT,CASSAGGASYNSPLHF
NA,NA,TRBJ1-1,TRBV6-6,TGTGCCAGCCTCGACAGCCGTGAAGCTTTCTTT,CASLDSREAFF
NA,NA,TRBJ1-1,TRBV18,TGTGCCAGCTCGCAGGGCACTGAAGCTTTCTTT,CASSQGTEAFF
TRBD1,NA,TRBJ1-4,TRBV7-2,TGTGCCAGCAGCCCCGAGCCCGGGACAGGTCATGAAAAACTGTTTTTT,CASSPEPGTGHEKLFF
NA,once,TRBJ2-1,TRBV7-8,TGTGCCAGCAGCTCCAACAATGAGCAGTTCTTC,CASSSNNEQFF